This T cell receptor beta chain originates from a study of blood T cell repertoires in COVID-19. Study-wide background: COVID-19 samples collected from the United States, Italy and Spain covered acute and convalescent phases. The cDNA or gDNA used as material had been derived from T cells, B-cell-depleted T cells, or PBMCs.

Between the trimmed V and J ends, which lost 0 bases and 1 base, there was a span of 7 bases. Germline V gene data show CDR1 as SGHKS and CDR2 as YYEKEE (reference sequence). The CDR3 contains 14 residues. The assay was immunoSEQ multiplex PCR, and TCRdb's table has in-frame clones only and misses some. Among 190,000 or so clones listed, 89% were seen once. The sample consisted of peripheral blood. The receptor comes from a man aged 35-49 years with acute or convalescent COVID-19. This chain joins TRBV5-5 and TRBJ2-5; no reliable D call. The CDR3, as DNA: TGTGCCAGCAGCTTGGGACTGTTCCAAGAGACCCAGTACTTC. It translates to CASSLGLFQETQYF.